This record concerns one T cell receptor beta chain sequence. Sequencing used immunoSEQ multiplex PCR; TCRdb keeps in-frame clones, though not all of them. This table has around 130,000 clones, approximately 88% appearing once. This entry comes from a study of control samples from healthy donors and cancer patients. Trimming at V came to 3 bases and at J to 3 bases, leaving 3 bases not matched to a gene. Germline values: CDR1 SGHDT, CDR2 YYEEEE. This CDR3 is 13 amino acids long. The rearrangement uses TRBV5-6 and TRBJ2-7, with TRBD2 matching over 7 bases. Specimen: blood. This receptor was identified in a man in his fifties in good health. CDR3 region: CASSSGGNYEQYF. In nucleotides, the CDR3 is TGTGCCAGCAGCTCCGGGGGGAACTACGAGCAGTACTTC.